The sequence of this T cell receptor (beta chain) was determined in a study of radiotherapy plus CTLA-4 blockade in lung cancer. Regarding the study as a whole: Subsequent to radiotherapy plus ipilimumab, tumor-derived TCR clones underwent expansion in blood.

Trimming removed 6 bases at V and 6 bases at J, with 18 bases between. The CDR3 runs to 16 residues. The V gene's germline CDR1 is MDHEN and CDR2 SYDVKM. Generated by immunoSEQ multiplex PCR, the TCRdb table keeps only in-frame clones and is missing some. The sample holds about 19,000 clones; roughly 86% are singletons and the top ten take around 24%. Concerning this clone: Its antigen is currently unknown.

The sample here was peripheral blood, taken from a patient treated with radiotherapy plus ipilimumab. This clonotype was sampled from a human donor with non-small cell lung cancer whose response to radiotherapy plus ipilimumab could not be evaluated. The chain joins TRBV28 to TRBJ1-6; a weak D match, TRBD1 (6 bases). The DNA for the CDR3 is TGTGCCAGCAGAAAGGGGGGGGCGGTATCTAATTCACCCCTCCACTTT. This codes for CASRKGGAVSNSPLHF.